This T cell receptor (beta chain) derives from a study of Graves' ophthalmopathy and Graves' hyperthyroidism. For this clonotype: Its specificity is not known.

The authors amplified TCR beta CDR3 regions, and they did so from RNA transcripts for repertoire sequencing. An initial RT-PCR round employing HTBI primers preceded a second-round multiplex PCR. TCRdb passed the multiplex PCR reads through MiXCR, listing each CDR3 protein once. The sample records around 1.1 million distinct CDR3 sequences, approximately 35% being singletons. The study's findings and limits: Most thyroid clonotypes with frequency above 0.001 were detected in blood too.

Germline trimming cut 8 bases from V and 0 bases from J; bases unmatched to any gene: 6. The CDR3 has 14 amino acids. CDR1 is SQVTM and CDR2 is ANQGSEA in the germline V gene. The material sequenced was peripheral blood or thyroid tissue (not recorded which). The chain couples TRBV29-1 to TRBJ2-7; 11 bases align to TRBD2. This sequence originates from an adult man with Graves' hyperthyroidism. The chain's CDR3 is CSCRLAGSSYEQYF. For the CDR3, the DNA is TGCAGCTGCCGACTAGCGGGAAGCTCCTACGAGCAGTACTTC.